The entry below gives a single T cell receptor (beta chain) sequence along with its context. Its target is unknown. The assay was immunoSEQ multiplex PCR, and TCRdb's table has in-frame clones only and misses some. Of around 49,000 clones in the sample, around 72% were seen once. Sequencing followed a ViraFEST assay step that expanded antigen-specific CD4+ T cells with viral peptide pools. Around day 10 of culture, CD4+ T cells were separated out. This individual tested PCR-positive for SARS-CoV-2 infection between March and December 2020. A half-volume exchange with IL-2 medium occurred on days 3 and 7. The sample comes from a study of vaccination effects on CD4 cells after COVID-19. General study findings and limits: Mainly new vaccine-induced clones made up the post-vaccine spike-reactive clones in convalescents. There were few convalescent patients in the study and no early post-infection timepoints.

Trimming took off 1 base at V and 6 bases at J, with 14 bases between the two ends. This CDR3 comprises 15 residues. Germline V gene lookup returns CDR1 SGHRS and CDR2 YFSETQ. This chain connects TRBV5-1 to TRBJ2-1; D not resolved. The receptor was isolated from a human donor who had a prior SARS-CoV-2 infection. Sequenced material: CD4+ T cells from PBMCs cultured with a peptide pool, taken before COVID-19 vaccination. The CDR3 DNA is TGCGCCAGCAGCTTGATGTGGGTCGATCTCAATGAGCAGTTCTTC. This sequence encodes CASSLMWVDLNEQFF.